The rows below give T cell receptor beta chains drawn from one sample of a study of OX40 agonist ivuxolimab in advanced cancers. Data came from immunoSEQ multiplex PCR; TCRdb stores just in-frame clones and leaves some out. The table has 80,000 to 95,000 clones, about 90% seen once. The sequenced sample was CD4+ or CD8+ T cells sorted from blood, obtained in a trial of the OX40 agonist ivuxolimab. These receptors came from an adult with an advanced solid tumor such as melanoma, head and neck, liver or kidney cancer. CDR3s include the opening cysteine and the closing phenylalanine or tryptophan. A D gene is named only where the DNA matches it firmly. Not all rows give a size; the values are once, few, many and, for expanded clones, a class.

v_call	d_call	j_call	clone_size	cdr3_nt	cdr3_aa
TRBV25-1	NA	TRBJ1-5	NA	TGTGCCAGCAGTGAGGCCACCTATAGCAATCAGCCCCAGCATTTT	CASSEATYSNQPQHF
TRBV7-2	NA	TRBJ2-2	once	TGTGCCAGCAGCCCCCCTCGGGGGACCGCCAACTCCGGGGAGCTGTTTTTT	CASSPPRGTANSGELFF
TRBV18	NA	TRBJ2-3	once	TGTGCCAGCCGACTCCTCACAGATACGCAGTATTTT	CASRLLTDTQYF
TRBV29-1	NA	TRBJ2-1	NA	TGCAGCGTTGAAGCGGGAGTCTCGTACAATGAGCAGTTCTTC	CSVEAGVSYNEQFF
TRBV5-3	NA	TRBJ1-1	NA	TGTGCCAGAAGTCATATCGGAACCCCTATTTGGCAAGCTTTCTTT	CARSHIGTPIWQAFF
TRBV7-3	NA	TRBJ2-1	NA	TGTGCCAGCAGCTTAACGATAGGCAACAATGAGCAGTTCTTC	CASSLTIGNNEQFF
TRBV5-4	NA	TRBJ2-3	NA	TGTGCCAGCAGCTTGTCCGATACGCAGTATTTT	CASSLSDTQYF
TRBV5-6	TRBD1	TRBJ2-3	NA	TGTGCCAGCAGCCGACAGGGGTGGGGAGATACGCAGTATTTT	CASSRQGWGDTQYF
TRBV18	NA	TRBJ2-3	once	TGTGCCAGCTCACCACAAACAGATACGCAGTATTTT	CASSPQTDTQYF
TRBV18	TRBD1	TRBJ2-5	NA	TGTGCCAGCTCACTAAGGACAGGGGGCCTACAAGAGACCCAGTACTTC	CASSLRTGGLQETQYF
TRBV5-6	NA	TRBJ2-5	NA	TGTGCCAGCAGCTTTCGCGGGGTTCTTGGCTTAGAGACCCAGTACTTC	CASSFRGVLGLETQYF
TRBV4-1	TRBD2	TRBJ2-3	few	TGCGCCAGCAGCCCCCAGGCGGGACTAGCGGGGGCAACAGATACGCAGTATTTT	CASSPQAGLAGATDTQYF
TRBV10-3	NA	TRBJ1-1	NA	TGTGCCATCAGTGAGTTTTTGGTACCCCTAGAAGCTTTCTTT	CAISEFLVPLEAFF
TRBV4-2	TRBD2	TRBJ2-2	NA	TGTGCCAGCAGCCAAGATTACGAGGCAGCGGGGGACACCGGGGAGCTGTTTTTT	CASSQDYEAAGDTGELFF
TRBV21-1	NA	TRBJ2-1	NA	TGTGCCAGCAGGCAACAGGGACTAGAGGTCGGTGAGCAGTTCTTC	CASRQQGLEVGEQFF
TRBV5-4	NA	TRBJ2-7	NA	TGTGCCAGCAGCTTACAGGGTTCCTACGAGCAGTACTTC	CASSLQGSYEQYF
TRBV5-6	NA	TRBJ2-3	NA	TGTGCCAGCAGCTTGGAGACAAGTGGCACGGATACGCAGTATTTT	CASSLETSGTDTQYF
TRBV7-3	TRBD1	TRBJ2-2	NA	TGTGCCAGCAGCTCAGGGGGTAGCACCGGGGAGCTGTTTTTT	CASSSGGSTGELFF
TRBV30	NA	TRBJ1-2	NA	TGTGCCGCCAAGGGGGAAAACTATGGCTACACCTTC	CAAKGENYGYTF
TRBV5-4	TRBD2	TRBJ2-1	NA	TGTGCCAGCAGCCTAGCGGGGGGGCCAATGAAGCAGTTCTTC	CASSLAGGPMKQFF
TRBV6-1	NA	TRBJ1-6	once	TGTGCCAGCACTGGGGTCGGGTCACCCCTCCACTTT	CASTGVGSPLHF
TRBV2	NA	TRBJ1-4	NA	TGTGCCAGTAGCCGGGGACCAACGGGGGGAGCGCAAAAACTGTTTTTT	CASSRGPTGGAQKLFF
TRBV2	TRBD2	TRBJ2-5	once	TGTGCCAGCAGTGAACTGCGGGGGGGACAAGAGACCCAGTACTTC	CASSELRGGQETQYF
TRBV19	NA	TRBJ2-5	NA	TGTGCCAGTAGCTCTATTGCTAGCTTCGAGACCCAGTACTTC	CASSSIASFETQYF
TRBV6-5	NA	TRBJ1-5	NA	TGTGCCAGCAGTTACCAGGGCGTTTCTGAGCCCCAGCATTTT	CASSYQGVSEPQHF
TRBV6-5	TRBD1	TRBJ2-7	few	TGTGCCAGCAGTTACTCGACAGGGGGCAGGGGCGAGCAGTACTTC	CASSYSTGGRGEQYF
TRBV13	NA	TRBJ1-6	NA	TGTGCCAGCAGCTTAGAGGGTGGGAGGGTTTCACCCCTCCACTTT	CASSLEGGRVSPLHF
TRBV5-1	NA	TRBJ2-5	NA	TGCGCCAGCAGCTTAAGGCTAGCCGTCGAAGAGACCCAGTACTTC	CASSLRLAVEETQYF
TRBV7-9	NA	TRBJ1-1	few	TGTGCCAGCAACTTACTTTCCGGGGTAATGAACACTGAAGCTTTCTTT	CASNLLSGVMNTEAFF
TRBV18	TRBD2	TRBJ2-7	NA	TGTGCCAGCTCACCACCGGGAGGGTTCGAGCAGTACTTC	CASSPPGGFEQYF
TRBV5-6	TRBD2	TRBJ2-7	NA	TGTGCCAGCAGCCGACTCGGGGGGAACGGCGAGCAGTACTTC	CASSRLGGNGEQYF
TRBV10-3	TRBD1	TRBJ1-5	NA	TGTGCCATCAGCCGGGACAGTGATAGCAATCAGCCCCAGCATTTT	CAISRDSDSNQPQHF
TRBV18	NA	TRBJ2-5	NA	TGTGCCAGCTCACCAGCGGGACTCGGGCGGGAGACCCAGTACTTC	CASSPAGLGRETQYF
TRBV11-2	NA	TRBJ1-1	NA	TGTGCCAGCAGCTTAGTCGTGACAGCAAACACTGAAGCTTTCTTT	CASSLVVTANTEAFF
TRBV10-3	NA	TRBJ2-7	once	TGTGCCAGCAGTTACTCGAGTCTGGGTGTCTACGAGCAGTACTTC	CASSYSSLGVYEQYF
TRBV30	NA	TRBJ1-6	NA	TGTGCCTGGAACCAGGGGAATTCACCCCTCCACTTT	CAWNQGNSPLHF
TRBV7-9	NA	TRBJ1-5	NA	TGTGCCAGCAGCTTAGACACAGGGAACAATCAGCCCCAGCATTTT	CASSLDTGNNQPQHF
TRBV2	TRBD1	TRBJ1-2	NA	TGTGCCAGCAGCACGGACAGGGATTATGGCTACACCTTC	CASSTDRDYGYTF
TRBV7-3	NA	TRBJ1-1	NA	TGTGCCAGCAGCTTAAGCGCTGTGGGGACCGGGACGGTACATGAAGCTTTCTTT	CASSLSAVGTGTVHEAFF
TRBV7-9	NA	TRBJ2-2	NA	TGTGCCAGCAGCTTAGGGGGATTGACCGGGGAGCTGTTTTTT	CASSLGGLTGELFF
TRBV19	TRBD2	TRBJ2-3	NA	TGTGCCAGTAGTCCTCAATCACTAGCGGGAATCACAGATACGCAGTATTTT	CASSPQSLAGITDTQYF
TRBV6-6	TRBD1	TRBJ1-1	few	TGTGCCAGCAGAGGGGGACAGACTAACACTGAAGCTTTCTTT	CASRGGQTNTEAFF
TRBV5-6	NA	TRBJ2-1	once	TGTGCCAGCAGCTTGACGAGTCTGAATGAGCAGTTCTTC	CASSLTSLNEQFF
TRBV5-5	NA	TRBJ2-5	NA	TGTGCCAGCAGCCCCGGAGCGAGAGCGGGCCAAGAGACCCAGTACTTC	CASSPGARAGQETQYF
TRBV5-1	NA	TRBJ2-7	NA	TGCGCCAGCAGCTTGTACGCCTCGGGGGAGCAGTACTTC	CASSLYASGEQYF
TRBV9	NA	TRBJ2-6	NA	TGTGCCAGCAGCGAGGTCCCTGGGGCCAACGTCCTGACTTTC	CASSEVPGANVLTF
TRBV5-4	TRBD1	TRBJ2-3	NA	TGTGCCAGCAGCTCCGGGACAGGGCCAGATACGCAGTATTTT	CASSSGTGPDTQYF
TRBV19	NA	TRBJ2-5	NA	TGTGCCAGTAGCATCACGACCATCTCTAAGGAGACCCAGTACTTC	CASSITTISKETQYF
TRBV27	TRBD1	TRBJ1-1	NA	TGTGCCAGCAGGCTGCAAGACAGGGTGAACACTGAAGCTTTCTTT	CASRLQDRVNTEAFF
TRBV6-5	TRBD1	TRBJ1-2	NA	TGTGCCAGCAGTTACCAACAGGGGGCGATTGGCTACACCTTC	CASSYQQGAIGYTF
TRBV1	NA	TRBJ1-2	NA	TGCACCAGCAGTGGAAGGAGTTTGTGCGAAAGCTATGGCTACACCTTC	CTSSGRSLCESYGYTF
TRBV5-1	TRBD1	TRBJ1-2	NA	TGCGCCAGCAGCTCCCCGGGACAGGGAGAAACTAACTATGGCTACACCTTC	CASSSPGQGETNYGYTF
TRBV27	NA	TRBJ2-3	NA	TGTGCCCGATCCTTGGACGGAAGCACAGATACGCAGTATTTT	CARSLDGSTDTQYF
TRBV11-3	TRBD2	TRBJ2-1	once	TGTGCCAGCAGCTCAGGACTAGCGGGACCCTACAATGAGCAGTTCTTC	CASSSGLAGPYNEQFF
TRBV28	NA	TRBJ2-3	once	TGTGCCAGCAGTTTCCAGGGGAGAGATACGCAGTATTTT	CASSFQGRDTQYF
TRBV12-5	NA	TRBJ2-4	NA	TGTGCTAGTGGTCCACGGGTGGGGGACATTCAGTACTTC	CASGPRVGDIQYF
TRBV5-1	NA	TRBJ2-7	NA	TGCGCCAGCAGCTTGGCGGGGTTTACCTACGAGCAGTACTTC	CASSLAGFTYEQYF
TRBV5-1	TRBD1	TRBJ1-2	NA	TGCGCCAGCAGCTTGGAGGGGACAGGGGCCCGCTATGGCTACACCTTC	CASSLEGTGARYGYTF
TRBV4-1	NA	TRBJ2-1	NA	TGCGCCAGCAGCCAAGCCCAGCAGGGGCTAGCGGCTTACAATGAGCAGTTCTTC	CASSQAQQGLAAYNEQFF